This record concerns one TCR beta chain sequence. Sequenced by immunoSEQ multiplex PCR; TCRdb stores in-frame clones only, minus some. The table lists over 200,000 clones, roughly 94% of them singletons. V shed 5 bases and J 4 bases; nucleotides not matched to a gene: 3. This CDR3 comprises 13 residues. From germline, CDR1 is MNHEY and CDR2 SMNVEV (reference sequence). These data come from a study of T cell responses to AZD1222 COVID-19 vaccine. The rearrangement links TRBV27 to TRBJ2-3; 7 bases agree with TRBD2. The sequences come from peripheral blood, collected 28 days after the second dose of the MenACWY control vaccine. The clonotype originates from an adult who received the MenACWY meningococcal vaccine as a control. CDR3 amino acids: CASSTAGPDTQYF. DNA of the CDR3: TGTGCCAGCAGTACAGCGGGGCCAGATACGCAGTATTTT.